Listed here are 7 T cell receptor beta chains from one sample, sequenced in a study of blood T cell repertoires in COVID-19. The table came from immunoSEQ multiplex PCR; TCRdb's copy has only in-frame clones and leaves some out. The table shows under 200,000 clones, with around 85% occurring only once. The sequenced material came from PBMCs or T cells enriched from blood (not recorded which). The source of these receptors is a woman between 35 and 50 years old with acute COVID-19.

This clone was seen a handful of times. CDR3 DNA: TGTGCCAGCAGCGTATCTGCAGATATTAACTATGGCTACACCTTC. It yields the protein CASSVSADINYGYTF. V gene TRBV9 combines with J gene TRBJ1-2; no clear D. There are 15 residues in the CDR3. Trimming removed 1 base from V and 1 base from J, with 11 bases in between. Germline V lookup: CDR1 SGDLS, CDR2 YYNGEE.

The chain is built from TRBV18 and TRBJ1-4, with D maybe TRBD1 (6 bases). Germline V lookup: CDR1 KGHSH, CDR2 LQKENI. The ends were cut back, 2 bases at V and 3 bases at J, with 10 bases in the middle. The length of the CDR3 is 15 residues. CDR3 protein: CASSPGGTSNEKLFF. CDR3 sequence (DNA): TGTGCCAGCTCACCAGGGGGCACGTCTAATGAAAAACTGTTTTTT. The variable domain in full, completed from reference TRBV18 and TRBJ1-4, reads NAGVMQNPRHLVRRRGQEARLRCSPMKGHSHVYWYRQLPEEGLKFMVYLQKENIIDESGMPKERFSAEFPKEGPSILRIQQVVRGDSAAYFCASSPGGTSNEKLFFGSGTQLSVL.

The chain combines TRBV5-1 with TRBJ2-5; TRBD1 aligns across 9 bases. The CDR3 runs 15 residues. J was trimmed by 1 base and V by 5 bases; bases with no gene match: 6. Looked up from germline, CDR1 is SGHRS and CDR2 is YFSETQ. CDR3 in DNA: TGCGCCAGCAGTCGGACAGGGGTTAGCCAAGAGACCCAGTACTTC. Protein sequence: CASSRTGVSQETQYF.

The chain joins TRBV6-1 to TRBJ2-1; TRBD2 matches at 7 bases. Germline CDR1 MNHNS, CDR2 SASEGT. The CDR3 has 17 amino acids. V lost 4 bases to trimming and J lost 7 bases; unmatched junction nucleotides: 16. The CDR3 sequence is CASSGSKLAGVKNEQFF. The CDR3 nucleotides are TGTGCCAGCAGTGGAAGTAAATTGGCGGGAGTAAAGAATGAGCAGTTCTTC.

J is TRBJ2-7 and V is TRBV2; 10 bases line up with TRBD2. This CDR3 comprises 14 residues. The ends lost 4 bases at V and 2 bases at J; junction bases unmatched: 2. Germline CDR1 is SNHLY and CDR2 is FYNNEI. Here the CDR3 reads CASSGGTSAYEQYV. The DNA of the CDR3 is TGTGCCAGCAGTGGAGGGACTAGCGCCTACGAGCAGTACGTC.

This chain connects TRBV28 to TRBJ2-7; 8 bases fit TRBD2. The CDR3 is 14 residues long. Germline CDR1 MDHEN, CDR2 SYDVKM. The trim removed 2 bases at V and 4 bases at J, leaving 4 bases unmatched. The chain's CDR3 is CASSLSGGRYEQYF. Here the CDR3 DNA reads TGTGCCAGCAGTTTAAGCGGGGGCAGGTACGAGCAGTACTTC.

In DNA form, the CDR3 reads TGTGCCATCAGTGATCGGGGAAACCCCCGACTCGGCACTGAAGCTTTCTTT. Translating gives CAISDRGNPRLGTEAFF. The rearrangement joins TRBV10-3 to TRBJ1-1; D ambiguous. There are 17 residues in the CDR3. Looked up from germline, CDR1 is ENHRY and CDR2 is SYGVKD. V lost 3 bases to trimming and J lost 4 bases, with 21 bases between them.